The TCR beta chain under discussion was sequenced for a study of OX40 agonist ivuxolimab in advanced cancers. Turning to the study itself: Ivuxolimab was delivered to patients intravenously every 2 weeks at doses spanning 0.01 to 10 mg/kg.

The table came from immunoSEQ multiplex PCR; TCRdb's copy has only in-frame clones and leaves some out. This repertoire shows over 30,000 clones, roughly 82% found once; its top ten account for about 2%. This CDR3 contains 16 residues. After removal of 8 bases from V and 0 bases from J, the junction contained 8 bases not matched to a gene. Per germline, CDR1 SNHLY and CDR2 FYNNEI. The receptor was derived from an adult with an advanced solid tumor such as melanoma, head and neck, liver or kidney cancer. The specimen was CD4+ or CD8+ T cells sorted from blood, collected in a trial of the OX40 agonist ivuxolimab. The J gene is TRBJ1-5, the V gene TRBV2, with 9 bases matching TRBD1. The CDR3 region is CASFRDRVYSNQPQHF. The CDR3, as DNA: TGTGCCAGCTTCCGGGACAGGGTTTATAGCAATCAGCCCCAGCATTTT.